This T cell receptor (beta chain) was identified in a study of blood T cells in healthy people across ages. Overall study results and limits: Diversity estimates drawn from one million T cells were deemed underestimates. PBMC samples, being unsorted, prevented any conclusive comparison of naive and antigen-experienced cells.

On this clonotype: The antigen remains unidentified.

The length of the CDR3 is 16 residues. V was clipped by 3 bases and J by 2 bases; unmatched bases: 4. Germline CDR1 is SGHTA and CDR2 is FQGNSA. Per-sample yields of isolated PBMCs were at least 6 million. Through a sample-barcoded 5' primer and a J-beta primer mix, a second PCR was run for about 6 to 11 cycles. TCRdb recomputed calls from the 5' RACE reads with MiXCR, one row per CDR3 protein. The data contain approximately 850,000 distinct CDR3 sequences, 58% of them singletons. Sequencing used blood. The chain recombines TRBV7-2 with TRBJ2-3; 11 nucleotides agree with TRBD2. This sequence was found in a man aged 30 to 39 in good health. The DNA for the CDR3 is TGTGCCAGCAGCTTCCCTAGCGGGGGGTCCACAGATACGCAGTATTTT. Translated, it gives CASSFPSGGSTDTQYF.